The clone carrying this TCR beta chain was observed at least ten times. Its antigen remains unidentified. This entry comes from a study of metastatic and nonmetastatic thyroid tumors. The junction had 8 bases not matched to a gene; V was cut back by 10 bases and J by 6 bases. Per the germline V gene, CDR1 is LNHDA and CDR2 is SQIVND (reference sequence). The CDR3 consists of 13 residues. TCRdb re-called the PCR reads with MiXCR. The sample gives 35,000 to 50,000 clones, 3% to 3.5% of which show up once; about 9.7% is in the top ten. Thyroid surgery took place with no prior treatment in any patient. Study-level results: The reported finding was significantly higher TCR beta diversity in malignant thyroid tumors relative to benign nodules, in blood and tumor.

This chain uses TRBV19 with TRBJ2-2, with 7 bases identical to TRBD2. The TCR was taken from a female donor with papillary thyroid cancer or a benign thyroid nodule (not recorded which). Some clones in this sample may be carry-over from other donors' samples. Sample: blood. CDR3 sequence: CATSAAGAGELFF. The CDR3 bases are TGTGCCACCTCCGCGGCGGGAGCCGGGGAGCTGTTTTTT.